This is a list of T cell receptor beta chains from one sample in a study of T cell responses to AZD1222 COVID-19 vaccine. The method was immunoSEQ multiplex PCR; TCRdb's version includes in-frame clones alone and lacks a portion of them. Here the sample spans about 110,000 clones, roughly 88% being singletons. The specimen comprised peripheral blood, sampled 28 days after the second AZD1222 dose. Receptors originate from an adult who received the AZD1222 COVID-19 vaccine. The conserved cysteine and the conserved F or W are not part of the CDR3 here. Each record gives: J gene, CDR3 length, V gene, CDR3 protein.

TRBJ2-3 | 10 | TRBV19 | ASSTSGTQQY
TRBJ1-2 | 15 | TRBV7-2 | ASSKGTPRQSNYGYT
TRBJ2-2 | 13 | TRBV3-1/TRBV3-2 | ASSQSGPGTGELF
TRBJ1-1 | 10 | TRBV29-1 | SAKTGGTEAF
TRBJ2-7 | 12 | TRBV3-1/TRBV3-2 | ASSHPGSSYEQY
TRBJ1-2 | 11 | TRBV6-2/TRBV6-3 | ASSYRDFYGYT
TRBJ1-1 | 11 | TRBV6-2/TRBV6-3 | ASSYLGDTEAF
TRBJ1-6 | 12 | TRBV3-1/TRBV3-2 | ASSWGQAHSPLH
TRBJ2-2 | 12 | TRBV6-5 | ASRGREDTGELF
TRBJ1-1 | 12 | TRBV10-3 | AIREDRGNTEAF
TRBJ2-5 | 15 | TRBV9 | ASSVGGGAGSWETQY
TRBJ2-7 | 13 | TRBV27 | ASRYGLAVTYEQY
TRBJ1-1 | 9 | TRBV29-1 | SGQENTEAF
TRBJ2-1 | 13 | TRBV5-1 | ASTPPGGPNNEQF
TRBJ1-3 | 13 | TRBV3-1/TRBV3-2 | ASSQVTSTGNTIY
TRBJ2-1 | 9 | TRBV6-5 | ATHRNNEQF
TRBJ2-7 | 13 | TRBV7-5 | VRSSFGKGAYEQY
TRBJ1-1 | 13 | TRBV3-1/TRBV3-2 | ASSSAWALGTEAF
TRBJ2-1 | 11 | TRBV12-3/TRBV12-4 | ASSRLGAPHGF
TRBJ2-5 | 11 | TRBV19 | ASSIAQQETQY
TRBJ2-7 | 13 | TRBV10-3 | AISEGGAQRGEQY
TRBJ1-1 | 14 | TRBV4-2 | ASSQVVAEGATEAF
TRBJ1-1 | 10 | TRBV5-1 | ASSDLTAEAF
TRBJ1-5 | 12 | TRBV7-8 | ASMDQRGNQPQH
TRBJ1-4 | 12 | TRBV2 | ASRGDSEVEKLF
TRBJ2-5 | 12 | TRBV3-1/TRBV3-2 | ASTRTSVGETQY
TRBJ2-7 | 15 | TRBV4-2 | ASSQDTGTGVSYEQY
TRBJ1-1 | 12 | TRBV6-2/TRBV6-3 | ASSSTGSATEAF
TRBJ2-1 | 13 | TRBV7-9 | ASSPWEGLTTEQF
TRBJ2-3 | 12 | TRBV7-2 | ASSSRVGSDTQY
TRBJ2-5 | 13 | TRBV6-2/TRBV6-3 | ASSYALSGLETQY
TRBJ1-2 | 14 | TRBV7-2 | ASSLGYKGLDYGYT
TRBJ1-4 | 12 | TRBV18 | ASSPGATNEKLF
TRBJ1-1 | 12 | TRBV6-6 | ASSYSPGNTEAF
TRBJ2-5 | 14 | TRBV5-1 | ASSSGNSGLQETQY
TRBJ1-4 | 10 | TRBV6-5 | ASSQNNEKLF
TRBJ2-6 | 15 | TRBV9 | ASSARDGSSGANVLT
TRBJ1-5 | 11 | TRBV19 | ATGEADYQPQH
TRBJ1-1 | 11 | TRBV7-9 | ASSLGTYTEAF
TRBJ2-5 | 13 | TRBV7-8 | ASSVNPGIQETQY
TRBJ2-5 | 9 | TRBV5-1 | ASSVRETQY
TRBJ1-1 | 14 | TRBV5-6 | ASLPPGGRKNTEAF
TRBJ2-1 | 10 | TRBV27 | ASSSALVEQF
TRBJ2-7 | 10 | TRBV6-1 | ASSERGYEQY
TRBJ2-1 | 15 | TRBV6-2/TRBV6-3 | ASSPSPGTRGVNEQF
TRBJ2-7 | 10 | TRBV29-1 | SVSHTPYEQY
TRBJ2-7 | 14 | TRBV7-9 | ASSLVGGTGMYEQY
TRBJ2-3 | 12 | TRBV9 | ASNQQGITDTQY
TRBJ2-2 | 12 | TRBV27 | ASRRGDITGELF
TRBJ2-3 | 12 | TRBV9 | ASNPSGNTDTQY
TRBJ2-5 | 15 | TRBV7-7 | ASSTRTSGGLQETQY